Presented here are 24 T cell receptor beta chains from one specimen sequenced in a study of CD8+ T cells in alopecia areata. RNA extraction and reverse transcription yielded cDNA as sequencing template. Profiled with immunoSEQ multiplex PCR; TCRdb holds only in-frame clones, not every one. The sample lists 150,000 to 200,000 clones, 50% to 65% occurring once. Sequencing was carried out using CD4+ T cells sorted from blood. Source of these receptors: a human donor in good health.

This clone was detected a few times. This chain connects TRBV9 to TRBJ1-1; D uncertain. The germline gives CDR1 SGDLS, CDR2 YYNGEE. CDR3 length equals 14 residues. The ends were cut back, 3 bases at V and 8 bases at J, with 17 bases in the middle. Here the CDR3 reads CASSAEVFPFEAFF. As DNA, the CDR3 is TGTGCCAGCAGCGCAGAGGTTTTCCCCTTCGAAGCTTTCTTT. The variable domain in full, with the rest retrieved from reference TRBV9 and TRBJ1-1, is DSGVTQTPKHLITATGQRVTLRCSPRSGDLSVYWYQQSLDQGLQFLIQYYNGEERAKGNILERFSAQQFPDLHSELNLSSLELGDSALYFCASSAEVFPFEAFFGQGTRLTVV.

This sequence joins TRBV30 and TRBJ2-7; D unresolved. Trimming pared 0 bases from V and 0 bases from J, leaving 12 bases between. The CDR3 is 15 amino acids. Germline V gene sequence: CDR1 GTSNPN, CDR2 SVGIG (reference sequence). CDR3: CAWSVRSTLSYEQYF. DNA of the CDR3: TGTGCCTGGAGTGTACGCAGCACCCTCTCCTACGAGCAGTACTTC. Full variable domain (remainder filled in from reference TRBV30 and TRBJ2-7): SQTIHQWPATLVQPVGSPLSLECTVEGTSNPNLYWYRQAAGRGLQLLFYSVGIGQISSEVPQNLSASRPQDRQFILSSKKLLLSDSGFYLCAWSVRSTLSYEQYFGPGTRLTVT.

This clone appeared a few times. The chain is built from TRBV29-1 and TRBJ2-7, with TRBD2 identical over 7 bases. The CDR3 runs 13 residues. The germline V gene encodes CDR1 SQVTM and CDR2 ANQGSEA. V trimming: 6 bases; J trimming: 6 bases; junction bases outside the gene matches: 11. The CDR3 here is CSVGRDYIGEQYF. In DNA, the CDR3 is TGCAGCGTGGGGAGGGACTACATCGGCGAGCAGTACTTC.

The chain is built from TRBV28 and TRBJ1-2; possibly TRBD1 for D (5 bases). CDR3 length: 15 amino acids. The V end lost 1 base, the J end lost 7 bases, and 16 bases lay between the germline ends. The germline gives CDR1 MDHEN, CDR2 SYDVKM. The CDR3 bases are TGTGCCAGCAGTTTATTGGGGCCCGCCTTGGCTGGCTACACCTTC. It is translated as CASSLLGPALAGYTF.

This chain uses TRBV5-1 with TRBJ2-7, with a weak D call TRBD1 (5 bases). This CDR3 is 14 amino acids long. Per the germline V gene, CDR1 is SGHRS and CDR2 is YFSETQ. V lost 0 bases and J lost 1, with 8 bases in between. The CDR3 reads CASSLVHRSYEQYF. The CDR3 region has the DNA TGCGCCAGCAGCTTGGTTCACAGGTCCTACGAGCAGTACTTC.

The chain has TRBV6-5 and TRBJ2-5, with D uncertain. Trimming took 6 bases from V and 5 from J, leaving 7 bases between them. The CDR3 is 11 amino acids. CDR1 is MNHEY, CDR2 SVGAGI, per germline. The DNA of the CDR3 is TGTGCCAGCAGCCGCCTGGAGACCCAGTACTTC. This sequence encodes CASSRLETQYF.

The chain joins TRBV29-1 to TRBJ1-1, with D unclear. The CDR3 runs to 13 residues. Trimming took off 4 bases at V and 1 base at J, with 10 bases between the two ends. Germline V gives CDR1 SQVTM, CDR2 ANQGSEA. The CDR3 loop is CSVVKGSNTEAFF. CDR3 coding DNA: TGCAGCGTTGTTAAAGGCTCGAACACTGAAGCTTTCTTT.

V is TRBV29-1 and J is TRBJ2-1; possibly TRBD1 or TRBD2 for D (7 bases each). The V and J ends lost 6 bases and 4 bases respectively, with 13 bases between them. This CDR3 is built from 13 residues. Germline V gene sequence: CDR1 SQVTM, CDR2 ANQGSEA. The CDR3 nucleotides read TGCAGCGTGGGGGGGACAGTTTACAATGAGCAGTTCTTC. Encoded protein: CSVGGTVYNEQFF.

The rearrangement links TRBV5-6 to TRBJ2-7, with D unclear. The CDR3 covers 13 residues. V dropped 4 bases and J dropped 5 bases, with 13 bases sitting between them. Germline V CDR1 and CDR2: SGHDT, YYEEEE. The CDR3 coding sequence is TGTGCCAGCAGCCCCTTCGGCCGCGACGAGCAGTACTTC. Its protein is CASSPFGRDEQYF.

The chain is built from TRBV7-9 and TRBJ2-7; TRBD2 aligns across 13 bases. The CDR3 contains 14 residues. V lost 6 bases to trimming and J lost 5 bases; unmatched junction nucleotides: 4. Germline V lookup: CDR1 SEHNR, CDR2 FQNEAQ (reference sequence). CDR3 amino acids: CASRTSGRANEQYF. The CDR3 nucleotides are TGTGCCAGCAGAACTAGCGGGAGGGCTAACGAGCAGTACTTC.

This clone was recorded once. This chain connects TRBV15 to TRBJ2-7, with D possibly TRBD1 on 6 matching bases. Trimming stripped 3 bases from V and 2 bases from J, with 14 bases between. This CDR3 is built from 15 residues. Germline V gene lookup returns CDR1 LNHNV and CDR2 YYDKDF (reference sequence). CDR3 sequence (DNA): TGTGCCACCAGCAGTGGCCGGGACATCGCCTACGAGCAGTACTTC. Its protein is CATSSGRDIAYEQYF.

The chain links TRBV30 to TRBJ1-1, with no clear D. CDR3 length equals 13 residues. Trimming took 3 bases from V and 0 from J, leaving 8 bases between them. Germline-derived CDR1 and CDR2 are GTSNPN and SVGIG (reference sequence). The CDR3 is CAWRVALNTEAFF. The CDR3 nucleotides read TGTGCCTGGAGGGTTGCCCTGAACACTGAAGCTTTCTTT.

The CDR3 reads CSVEIPPGPNYGYTF. In nucleotides, the CDR3 is TGCAGCGTTGAGATTCCCCCGGGTCCTAACTATGGCTACACCTTC. V and J are TRBV29-1 and TRBJ1-2; no clear D gene. The CDR3 runs to 15 residues. Trimming cost V 3 bases and J 0 bases, with 14 bases left between them. In germline, CDR1 is SQVTM, CDR2 ANQGSEA.

The J gene is TRBJ2-1, the V gene TRBV11-2; 15 bases fit TRBD2. Germline-derived CDR1 and CDR2 are SGHAT and FQNNGV. Losses at the gene ends were 5 bases for V and 12 bases for J; bases not matched to a gene: 8. The length of the CDR3 is 15 residues. CDR3 nucleotides: TGTGCCAGCAGCCCCGGACTAGCGGGGGGGCCGCGGCAGTTCTTC. Residues: CASSPGLAGGPRQFF.

The chain combines TRBV2 with TRBJ2-1; no clear D gene. V was pared by 4 bases and J by 9 bases, with 7 bases between. The CDR3 contains 11 residues. CDR1 is SNHLY, CDR2 FYNNEI, per germline. The DNA of the CDR3 is TGTGCCAGCAGTGTCCAGAGTGAGCAGTTCTTC. Translating gives CASSVQSEQFF.

This clone was counted a few times. V is TRBV4-1 and J is TRBJ2-3, with D possibly matching TRBD1 (5 bases). Germline-derived CDR1 and CDR2 are MGHRA and YSYEKL. V shed 1 base and J shed 5 bases, with 10 bases lying between them. The CDR3 extends over 14 amino acids. The CDR3 DNA follows: TGCGCCAGCAGCCAAGTCCACAGGCGAGATACGCAGTATTTT. Its translation is CASSQVHRRDTQYF.

This chain links TRBV7-6 with TRBJ1-1; D possibly corresponds to TRBD1 (5 bases). V was pared by 2 bases and J by 3 bases, with 7 bases between. The CDR3 sequence is 13 residues long. The germline gives CDR1 SGHVS, CDR2 FNYEAQ. Written as DNA, the CDR3 is TGTGCCAGCAGCTTATGGGGGGACACTGAAGCTTTCTTT. As protein: CASSLWGDTEAFF.

A single count supports this clone. The gene calls are TRBV5-1 and TRBJ2-6; TRBD1 or TRBD2 may be the D gene (5 bases each). Germline loops: CDR1 SGHRS, CDR2 YFSETQ. The CDR3 is 18 amino acids. Between the trimmed V and J ends, which lost 0 bases and 0 bases, there was a span of 13 bases. CDR3 region: CASSLGPGPYSGANVLTF. CDR3 DNA: TGCGCCAGCAGCTTGGGCCCGGGACCTTACTCTGGGGCCAACGTCCTGACTTTC.

This chain uses TRBV5-6 with TRBJ2-5; 7 positions agree with TRBD1. The J segment lost 5 bases and the V segment lost 4 bases, leaving 5 bases of the junction unmatched. This CDR3 has 13 amino acids. Germline-derived CDR1 and CDR2 are SGHDT and YYEEEE. The CDR3 spells CASSLRGLETQYF. The CDR3, as DNA: TGTGCCAGCAGCCTAAGGGGGCTGGAGACCCAGTACTTC.

The chain has TRBV10-3 and TRBJ1-3; the D gene is possibly TRBD1 (6 bases). V gave up 10 bases and J gave up 4 bases, with 11 bases separating them. CDR3 length equals 12 residues. Germline-derived CDR1 and CDR2 are ENHRY and SYGVKD. The CDR3 DNA sequence: TGTGCCACACAGGGTCCAGGAAACACCATATATTTT. Protein: CATQGPGNTIYF.

This clone was found a few times. The rearrangement joins TRBV29-1 to TRBJ1-2; D gene unclear. Germline V gene sequence: CDR1 SQVTM, CDR2 ANQGSEA. The length of the CDR3 is 10 residues. V was shortened by 3 bases and J by 5 bases, with 4 bases between the two germline ends. CDR3 protein: CSVDQYGYTF. CDR3 DNA sequence: TGCAGCGTTGATCAGTATGGCTACACCTTC.

The DNA of the CDR3 is TGCGCCAGCAGTCGGCGCCGGGACAGGGTGAACACCGGGGAGCTGTTTTTT. This encodes CASSRRRDRVNTGELFF. The V gene is TRBV23-1, the J gene TRBJ2-2; 9 positions agree with TRBD1. TRBV23-1 is annotated as an ORF whose role is uncertain. J gave up 1 base and V 4 bases, and 7 bases lay outside the gene matches. This CDR3 has 17 amino acids.

This clone has only a few counts. The genes are TRBV29-1 and TRBJ2-7; no clear D. Deletions cut 2 bases from V and 2 bases from J, with 7 bases between. Looked up from germline, CDR1 is SQVTM and CDR2 is ANQGSEA. This CDR3 is built from 12 residues. In DNA form, the CDR3 reads TGCAGCGTTGAATTGAGGCCCTACGAGCAGTACTTC. Encoded protein: CSVELRPYEQYF.

Only a few counts were recorded for this clone. The chain couples TRBV29-1 to TRBJ1-4; possible D gene TRBD1, 5 bases. The CDR3 is 16 amino acids. Germline CDR1 SQVTM, CDR2 ANQGSEA. With 4 bases removed from V and 7 bases from J, the gap between germline ends came to 22 bases. The DNA of the CDR3 is TGCAGCGTTGGAATGTCAACCGGACATTCCGGTGAAAAACTGTTTTTT. This gives the protein CSVGMSTGHSGEKLFF.